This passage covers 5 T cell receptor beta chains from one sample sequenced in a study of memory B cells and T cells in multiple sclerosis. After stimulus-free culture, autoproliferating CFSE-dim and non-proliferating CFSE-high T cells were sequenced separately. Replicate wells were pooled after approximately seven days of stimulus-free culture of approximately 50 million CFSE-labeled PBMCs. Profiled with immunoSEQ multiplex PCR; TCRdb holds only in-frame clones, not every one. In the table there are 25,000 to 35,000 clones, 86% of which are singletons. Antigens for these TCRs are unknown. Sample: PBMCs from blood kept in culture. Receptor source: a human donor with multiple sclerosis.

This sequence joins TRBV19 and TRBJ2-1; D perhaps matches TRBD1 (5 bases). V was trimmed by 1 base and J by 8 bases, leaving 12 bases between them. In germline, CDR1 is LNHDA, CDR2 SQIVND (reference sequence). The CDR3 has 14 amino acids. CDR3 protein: CASSIGAWGDEQFF. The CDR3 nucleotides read TGTGCCAGTAGTATAGGAGCTTGGGGCGATGAGCAGTTCTTC.

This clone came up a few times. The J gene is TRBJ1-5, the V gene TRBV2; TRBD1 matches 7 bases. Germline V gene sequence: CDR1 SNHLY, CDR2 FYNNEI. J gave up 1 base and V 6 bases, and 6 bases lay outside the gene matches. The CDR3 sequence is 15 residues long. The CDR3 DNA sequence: TGTGCCAGCAGATCCGGGACAGAGAGCAATCAGCCCCAGCATTTT. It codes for CASRSGTESNQPQHF.

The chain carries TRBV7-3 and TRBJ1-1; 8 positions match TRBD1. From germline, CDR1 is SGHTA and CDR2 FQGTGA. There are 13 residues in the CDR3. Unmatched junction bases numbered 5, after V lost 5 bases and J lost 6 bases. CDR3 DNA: TGTGCCAGCAGCGTTACAGGGGGTGCTGAAGCTTTCTTT. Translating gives CASSVTGGAEAFF.

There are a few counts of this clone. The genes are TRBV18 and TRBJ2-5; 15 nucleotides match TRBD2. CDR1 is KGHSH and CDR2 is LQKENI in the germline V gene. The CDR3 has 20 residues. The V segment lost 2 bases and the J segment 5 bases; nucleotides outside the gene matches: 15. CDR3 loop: CASSPFPGLAGGVGWETQYF. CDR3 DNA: TGTGCCAGCTCACCATTTCCGGGACTAGCGGGAGGCGTAGGATGGGAGACCCAGTACTTC.

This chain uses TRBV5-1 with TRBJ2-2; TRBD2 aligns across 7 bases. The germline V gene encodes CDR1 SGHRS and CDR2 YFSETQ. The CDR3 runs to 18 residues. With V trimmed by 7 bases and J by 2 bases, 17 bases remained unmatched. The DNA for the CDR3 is TGCGCCAGCCGCCCGTGGGCGGGGGAACAACCTAACACCGGGGAGCTGTTTTTT. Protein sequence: CASRPWAGEQPNTGELFF.